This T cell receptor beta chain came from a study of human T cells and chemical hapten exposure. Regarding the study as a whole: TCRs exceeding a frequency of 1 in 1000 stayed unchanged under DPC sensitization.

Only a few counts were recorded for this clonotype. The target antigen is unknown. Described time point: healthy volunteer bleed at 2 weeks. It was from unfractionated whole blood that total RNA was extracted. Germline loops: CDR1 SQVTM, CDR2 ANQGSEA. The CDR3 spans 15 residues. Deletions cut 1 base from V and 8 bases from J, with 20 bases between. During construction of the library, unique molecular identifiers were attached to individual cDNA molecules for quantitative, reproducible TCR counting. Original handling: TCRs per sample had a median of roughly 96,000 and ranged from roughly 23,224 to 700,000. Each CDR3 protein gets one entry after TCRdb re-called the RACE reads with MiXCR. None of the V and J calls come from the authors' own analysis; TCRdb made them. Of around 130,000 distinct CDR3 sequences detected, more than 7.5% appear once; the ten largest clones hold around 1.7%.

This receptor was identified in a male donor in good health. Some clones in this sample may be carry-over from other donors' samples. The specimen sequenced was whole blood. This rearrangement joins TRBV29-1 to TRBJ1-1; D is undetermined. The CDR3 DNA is TGCAGCGTTGAAGGGGCGGCGCCGAGTCAGAGAGAAGCTTTCTTT. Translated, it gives CSVEGAAPSQREAFF.